These 3 T cell receptor beta chains share one sample of origin, sequenced in a study of regulatory T cells in long-lasting Graves disease. Time point meaning: persistent/refractory GD, antithyroid drugs over 5 years with positive TRAb. Preparation of the TCR library used RNA extracted from PBMCs. CDR3-region Arm-PCR and iRepertoire HTBI primers produced the TCR beta libraries. TCRdb ran MiXCR on the multiplex PCR reads and lists one entry per CDR3 protein. This table holds fewer than 600,000 distinct CDR3 sequences, approximately 23% found once. Sequencing used peripheral blood mononuclear cells (PBMCs), obtained when the disease was refractory, from a patient treated with antithyroid drugs. All receptors come from a female donor with Graves disease.

The V and J genes are TRBV19 and TRBJ2-5, with 10 bases matching TRBD1. CDR3 length: 13 amino acids. V shed 9 bases, J shed 5 bases, and the junction held 6 bases outside the gene matches. From germline, CDR1 is LNHDA and CDR2 SQIVND (reference sequence). For the CDR3, the DNA is TGTGCCAGCCAGGGGACAGGGGAGGAGACCCAGTACTTC. Translation: CASQGTGEETQYF.

The gene calls are TRBV30 and TRBJ2-5; 12 bases fit TRBD2. Looked up from germline, CDR1 is GTSNPN and CDR2 is SVGIG (reference sequence). The CDR3 spans 13 residues. CDR3 region: CALAGGTQETQYF. The CDR3 coding sequence is TGTGCACTAGCGGGGGGAACTCAAGAGACCCAGTACTTC.

This clonotype was seen once. V is TRBV29-1 and J is TRBJ2-7; 10 positions match TRBD2. Trimming took 6 bases from V and 4 from J; bases not matched to a gene: 6. The length of the CDR3 is 13 residues. Germline loops: CDR1 SQVTM, CDR2 ANQGSEA. CDR3 bases: TGCAGCGTCGCTAGCGGGAGAGAGTACGAGCAGTACTTC. As protein: CSVASGREYEQYF.